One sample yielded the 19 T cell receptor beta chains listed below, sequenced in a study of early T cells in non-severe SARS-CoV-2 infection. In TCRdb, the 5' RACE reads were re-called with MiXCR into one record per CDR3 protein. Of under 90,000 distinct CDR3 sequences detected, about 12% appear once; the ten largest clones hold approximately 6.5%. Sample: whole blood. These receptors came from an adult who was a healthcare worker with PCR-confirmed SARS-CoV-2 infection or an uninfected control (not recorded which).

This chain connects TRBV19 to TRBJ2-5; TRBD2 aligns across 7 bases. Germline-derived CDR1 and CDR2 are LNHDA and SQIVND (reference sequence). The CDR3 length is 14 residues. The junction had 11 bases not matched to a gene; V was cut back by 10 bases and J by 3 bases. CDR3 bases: TGTGCCACCTCAAGAGGCGGGGGTAAAGAGACCCAGTACTTC. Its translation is CATSRGGGKETQYF.

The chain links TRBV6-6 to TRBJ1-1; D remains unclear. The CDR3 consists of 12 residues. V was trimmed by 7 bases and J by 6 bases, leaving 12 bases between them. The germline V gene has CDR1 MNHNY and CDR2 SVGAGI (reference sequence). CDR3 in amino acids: CASTPAGPEAFF. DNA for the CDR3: TGTGCCAGCACTCCCGCCGGGCCTGAAGCTTTCTTT.

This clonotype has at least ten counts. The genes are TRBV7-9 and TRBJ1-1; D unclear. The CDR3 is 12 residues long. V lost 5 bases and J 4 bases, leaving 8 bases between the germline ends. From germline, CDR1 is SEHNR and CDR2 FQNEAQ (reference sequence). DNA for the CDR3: TGTGCCAGCAGCCGATCCCTCACTGAAGCTTTCTTT. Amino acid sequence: CASSRSLTEAFF.

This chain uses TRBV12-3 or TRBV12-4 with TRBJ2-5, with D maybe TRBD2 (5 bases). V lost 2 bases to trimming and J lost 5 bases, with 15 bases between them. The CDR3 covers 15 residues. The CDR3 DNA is TGTGCCAGCAGTTTATGGCGAGGGAGCAGGGAGACCCAGTACTTC. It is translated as CASSLWRGSRETQYF.

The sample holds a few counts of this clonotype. This CDR3 is CSVEGAVNTEAFF. In nucleotides, the CDR3 is TGCAGCGTCGAGGGGGCAGTGAACACTGAAGCTTTCTTT. The chain couples TRBV29-1 to TRBJ1-1; the match to TRBD1 covers 7 bases. V trimming: 6 bases; J trimming: 0 bases; junction bases outside the gene matches: 4. Germline-derived CDR1 and CDR2 are SQVTM and ANQGSEA. CDR3 length equals 13 residues.

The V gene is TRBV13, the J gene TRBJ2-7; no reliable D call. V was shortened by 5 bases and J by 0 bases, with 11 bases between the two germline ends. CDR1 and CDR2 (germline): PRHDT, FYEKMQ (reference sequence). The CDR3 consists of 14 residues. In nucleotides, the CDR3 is TGTGCCAGCAGCCCTAGGGCCTTCTCCTACGAGCAGTACTTC. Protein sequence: CASSPRAFSYEQYF.

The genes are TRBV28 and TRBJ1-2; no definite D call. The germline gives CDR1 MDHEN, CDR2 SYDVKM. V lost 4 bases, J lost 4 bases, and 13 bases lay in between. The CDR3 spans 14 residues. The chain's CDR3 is CASSYGGDAYGYTF. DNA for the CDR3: TGTGCCAGCAGTTATGGCGGAGACGCCTATGGCTACACCTTC.

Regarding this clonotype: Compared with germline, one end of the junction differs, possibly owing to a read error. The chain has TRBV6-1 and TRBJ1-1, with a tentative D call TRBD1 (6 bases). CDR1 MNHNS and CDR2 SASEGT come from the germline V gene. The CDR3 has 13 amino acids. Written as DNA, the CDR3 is TGTGCCAGCAGGGAACAGGGTAGCACTGAAGTTTTCTTT. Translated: CASREQGSTEVFF.

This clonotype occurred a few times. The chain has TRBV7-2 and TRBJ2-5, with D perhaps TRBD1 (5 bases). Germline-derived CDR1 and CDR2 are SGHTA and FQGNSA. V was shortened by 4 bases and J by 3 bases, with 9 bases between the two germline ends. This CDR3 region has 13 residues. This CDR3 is CASSWGREETQYF. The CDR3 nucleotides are TGTGCCAGCAGCTGGGGCAGGGAAGAGACCCAGTACTTC.

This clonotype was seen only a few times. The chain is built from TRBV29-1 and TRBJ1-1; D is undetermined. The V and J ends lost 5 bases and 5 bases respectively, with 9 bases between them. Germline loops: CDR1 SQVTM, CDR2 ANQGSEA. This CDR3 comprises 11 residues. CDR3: CSVSRSTEAFF. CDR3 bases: TGCAGCGTTTCCCGTTCAACTGAAGCTTTCTTT.

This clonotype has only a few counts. The CDR3 DNA follows: TGTGCCAGCAGCTTGACGGCCGGGGAGCTGTTTTTT. Translation: CASSLTAGELFF. This sequence joins TRBV11-2 and TRBJ2-2; D uncertain. From germline, CDR1 is SGHAT and CDR2 FQNNGV. CDR3 length equals 12 residues. Trimming cost V 3 bases and J 6 bases, with 5 bases left between them.

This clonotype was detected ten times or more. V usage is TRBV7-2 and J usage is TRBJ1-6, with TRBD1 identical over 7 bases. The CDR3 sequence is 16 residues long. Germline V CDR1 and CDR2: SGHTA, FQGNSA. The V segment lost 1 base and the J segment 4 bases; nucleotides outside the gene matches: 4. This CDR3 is CASSLGARGYNSPLHF. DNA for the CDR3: TGTGCCAGCAGCTTAGGTGCCAGGGGGTATAATTCACCCCTCCACTTT.

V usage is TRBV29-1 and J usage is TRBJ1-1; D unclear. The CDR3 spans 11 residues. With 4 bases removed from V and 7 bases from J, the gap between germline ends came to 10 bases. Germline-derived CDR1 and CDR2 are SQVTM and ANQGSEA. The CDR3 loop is CSVGRQLEAFF. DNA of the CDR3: TGCAGCGTTGGGAGGCAGCTTGAAGCTTTCTTT.

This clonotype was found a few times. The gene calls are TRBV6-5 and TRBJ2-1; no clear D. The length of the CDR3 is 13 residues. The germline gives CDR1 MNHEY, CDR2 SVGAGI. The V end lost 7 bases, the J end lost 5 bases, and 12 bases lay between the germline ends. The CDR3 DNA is TGTGCCAGCACCCAGGACGGTGACAATGAGCAGTTCTTC. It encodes CASTQDGDNEQFF.

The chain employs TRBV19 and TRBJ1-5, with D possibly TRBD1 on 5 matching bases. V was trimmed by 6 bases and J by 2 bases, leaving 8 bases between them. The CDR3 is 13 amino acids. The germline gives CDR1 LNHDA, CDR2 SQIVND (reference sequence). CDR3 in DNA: TGTGCCAGTAGAGGGACTGGCAATCAGCCCCAGCATTTT. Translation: CASRGTGNQPQHF.

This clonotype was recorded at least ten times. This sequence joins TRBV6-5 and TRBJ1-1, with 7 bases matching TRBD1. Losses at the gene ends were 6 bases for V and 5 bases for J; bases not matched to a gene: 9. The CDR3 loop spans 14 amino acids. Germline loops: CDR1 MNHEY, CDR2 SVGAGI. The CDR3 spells CASRQEGASTEAFF. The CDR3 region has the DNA TGTGCCAGCAGACAGGAGGGGGCGAGTACTGAAGCTTTCTTT.

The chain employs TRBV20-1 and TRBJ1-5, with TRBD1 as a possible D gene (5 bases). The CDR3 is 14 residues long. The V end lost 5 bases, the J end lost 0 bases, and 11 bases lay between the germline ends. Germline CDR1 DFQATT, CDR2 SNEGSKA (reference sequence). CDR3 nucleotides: TGCAGTGCTCGACAGACAAATAGCAATCAGCCCCAGCATTTT. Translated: CSARQTNSNQPQHF.

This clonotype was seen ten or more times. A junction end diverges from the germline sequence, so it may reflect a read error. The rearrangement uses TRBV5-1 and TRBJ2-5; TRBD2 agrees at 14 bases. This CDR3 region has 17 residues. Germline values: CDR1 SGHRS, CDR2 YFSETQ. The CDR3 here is CASSLGTSGGTQGTQYF. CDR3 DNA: TGCGCCAGCAGCCTGGGGACTAGCGGGGGAACCCAAGGGACCCAGTACTTC.

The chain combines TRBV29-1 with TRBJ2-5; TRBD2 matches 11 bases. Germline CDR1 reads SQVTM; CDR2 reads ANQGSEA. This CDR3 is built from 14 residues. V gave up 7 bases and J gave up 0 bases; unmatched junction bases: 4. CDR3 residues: CSARLAGHQETQYF. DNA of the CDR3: TGCAGCGCTAGACTAGCGGGGCACCAAGAGACCCAGTACTTC.